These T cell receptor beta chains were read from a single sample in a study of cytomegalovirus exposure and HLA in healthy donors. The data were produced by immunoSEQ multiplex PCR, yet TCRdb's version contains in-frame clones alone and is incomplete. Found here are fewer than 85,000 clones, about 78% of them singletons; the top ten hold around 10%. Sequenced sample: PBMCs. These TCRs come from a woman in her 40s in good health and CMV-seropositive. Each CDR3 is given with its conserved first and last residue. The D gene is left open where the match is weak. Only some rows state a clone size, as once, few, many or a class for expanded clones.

cdr3_aa: CASSVAIRGTEAFF; cdr3_nt: TGTGCCAGCAGCGTAGCTATTCGAGGAACTGAAGCTTTCTTT; d_call: .; clone_size: .; j_call: TRBJ1-1; v_call: TRBV9
cdr3_aa: CASSERGQETQYF; cdr3_nt: TGTGCCAGCAGCGAGAGGGGGCAAGAGACCCAGTACTTC; d_call: .; clone_size: .; j_call: TRBJ2-5; v_call: TRBV9
cdr3_aa: CASSWDRGLYEQYF; cdr3_nt: TGTGCCAGCAGCTGGGACAGGGGGCTATACGAGCAGTACTTC; d_call: TRBD1; clone_size: .; j_call: TRBJ2-7; v_call: TRBV5-6
cdr3_aa: CASSYSGGAFEQYF; cdr3_nt: TGTGCCAGCAGTTACTCAGGGGGCGCGTTCGAGCAGTACTTC; d_call: TRBD1; clone_size: few; j_call: TRBJ2-7; v_call: TRBV6-5
cdr3_aa: CASSLGDRNSPLHF; cdr3_nt: TGTGCCAGCAGCTTAGGAGACAGAAATTCACCCCTCCACTTT; d_call: .; clone_size: .; j_call: TRBJ1-6; v_call: TRBV5-6
cdr3_aa: CASSFLTGGSTNTGELFF; cdr3_nt: TGTGCCAGCAGCTTTTTGACAGGGGGCTCGACGAACACCGGGGAGCTGTTTTTT; d_call: TRBD1; clone_size: .; j_call: TRBJ2-2; v_call: TRBV7-6
cdr3_aa: CASSPDRGNTEAFF; cdr3_nt: TGTGCCAGCAGCCCAGACAGGGGGAACACTGAAGCTTTCTTT; d_call: TRBD1; clone_size: .; j_call: TRBJ1-1; v_call: TRBV2
cdr3_aa: CASSSGGYEQFF; cdr3_nt: TGTGCCAGCTCTAGCGGGGGTTATGAGCAGTTCTTC; d_call: TRBD2; clone_size: .; j_call: TRBJ2-1; v_call: TRBV14
cdr3_aa: CASSSASPGGEQFF; cdr3_nt: TGCGCCAGCAGCTCAGCAAGCCCGGGGGGTGAGCAGTTCTTC; d_call: TRBD2; clone_size: .; j_call: TRBJ2-1; v_call: TRBV5-1
cdr3_aa: CATSSRPLSGRNTIYF; cdr3_nt: TGTGCCACCAGCTCCAGGCCATTATCCGGGAGAAACACCATATATTTT; d_call: .; clone_size: .; j_call: TRBJ1-3; v_call: TRBV15
cdr3_aa: CASSFVGTSTDTQYF; cdr3_nt: TGTGCCAGCAGCTTTGTGGGGACTAGCACAGATACGCAGTATTTT; d_call: .; clone_size: .; j_call: TRBJ2-3; v_call: TRBV7-3
cdr3_aa: CSVGNLQGAGELFF; cdr3_nt: TGCAGCGTCGGCAATCTACAGGGAGCCGGGGAGCTGTTTTTT; d_call: .; clone_size: .; j_call: TRBJ2-2; v_call: TRBV29-1
cdr3_aa: CASPENGTCLFSNQPQHF; cdr3_nt: TGTGCCTCCCCAGAAAATGGGACTTGTCTATTTAGCAATCAGCCCCAGCATTTT; d_call: .; clone_size: .; j_call: TRBJ1-5; v_call: TRBV30
cdr3_aa: CASSDRAGTGGNSPLHF; cdr3_nt: TGTGCCAGTAGTGATAGAGCCGGGACAGGTGGTAATTCACCCCTCCACTTT; d_call: TRBD1; clone_size: .; j_call: TRBJ1-6; v_call: TRBV19
cdr3_aa: CASSLGAVGYEQYF; cdr3_nt: TGCGCCAGCAGCTTGGGGGCAGTAGGCTACGAGCAGTACTTC; d_call: .; clone_size: few; j_call: TRBJ2-7; v_call: TRBV5-1
cdr3_aa: CASSDNRGGNQPQHF; cdr3_nt: TGTGCCAGCAGTGATAACAGGGGAGGCAATCAGCCCCAGCATTTT; d_call: TRBD1; clone_size: .; j_call: TRBJ1-5; v_call: TRBV2
cdr3_aa: CSSSSTGLEQYF; cdr3_nt: TGTTCCAGCAGCTCGACAGGGCTCGAGCAGTACTTC; d_call: TRBD1; clone_size: few; j_call: TRBJ2-7; v_call: TRBV7-9
cdr3_aa: CASSLPAGRQETQYF; cdr3_nt: TGTGCCAGCAGCTTACCGGCAGGGCGTCAAGAGACCCAGTACTTC; d_call: .; clone_size: .; j_call: TRBJ2-5; v_call: TRBV7-2
cdr3_aa: CASSDPTSAADTQYF; cdr3_nt: TGTGCCAGCAGTGACCCGACTAGCGCGGCAGATACGCAGTATTTT; d_call: TRBD2; clone_size: few; j_call: TRBJ2-3; v_call: TRBV6-1
cdr3_aa: CAIRGRDRVSEQYF; cdr3_nt: TGTGCCATCAGGGGACGGGACAGGGTGAGCGAGCAGTACTTC; d_call: TRBD1; clone_size: few; j_call: TRBJ2-7; v_call: TRBV10-3
cdr3_aa: CASSLAGNGYTF; cdr3_nt: TGCGCCAGCAGCTTGGCAGGGAATGGCTACACCTTC; d_call: .; clone_size: .; j_call: TRBJ1-2; v_call: TRBV5-1
cdr3_aa: CAWSTGAGGGEKLFF; cdr3_nt: TGTGCCTGGAGTACGGGGGCAGGGGGTGGGGAAAAACTGTTTTTT; d_call: TRBD1; clone_size: .; j_call: TRBJ1-4; v_call: TRBV30
cdr3_aa: CASSHFNLGTGGGNGYTF; cdr3_nt: TGTGCCAGCAGTCACTTTAACCTCGGGACAGGGGGCGGAAATGGCTACACCTTC; d_call: TRBD1; clone_size: .; j_call: TRBJ1-2; v_call: TRBV2
cdr3_aa: CASSLQGANTEAFF; cdr3_nt: TGCGCCAGCAGCTTACAGGGGGCAAACACTGAAGCTTTCTTT; d_call: TRBD1; clone_size: .; j_call: TRBJ1-1; v_call: TRBV5-1
cdr3_aa: CASSTVPLLTGANVLTF; cdr3_nt: TGTGCCAGTAGTACCGTGCCCCTACTGACTGGGGCCAACGTCCTGACTTTC; d_call: .; clone_size: .; j_call: TRBJ2-6; v_call: TRBV19
cdr3_aa: CASSPVDRNEKLFF; cdr3_nt: TGTGCCAGCTCACCCGTCGACAGAAATGAAAAACTGTTTTTT; d_call: .; clone_size: .; j_call: TRBJ1-4; v_call: TRBV18
cdr3_aa: CASSETPSSYNEQFF; cdr3_nt: TGTGCCAGCAGTGAGACACCATCGTCCTACAATGAGCAGTTCTTC; d_call: .; clone_size: .; j_call: TRBJ2-1; v_call: TRBV6-1
cdr3_aa: CASSFGLRGDQPQHF; cdr3_nt: TGTGCCAGCAGCTTCGGACTACGGGGCGATCAGCCCCAGCATTTT; d_call: .; clone_size: few; j_call: TRBJ1-5; v_call: TRBV5-6
cdr3_aa: CSVSRLADNNEQFF; cdr3_nt: TGCAGCGTTTCACGCCTAGCGGATAACAATGAGCAGTTCTTC; d_call: TRBD2; clone_size: once; j_call: TRBJ2-1; v_call: TRBV29-1